Below are 5 T cell receptor beta chains sequenced from a single sample in a study of shared clonotypes between healthy human individuals (dated by TCRdb to about 2020). Receptors were amplified or captured by the immunoSEQ multiplex PCR assay. TCRdb stores this immuneACCESS table with in-frame sequences only. Part of the clones is absent; in the studies checked, under half of the shortfall reflects unresolved V genes, and no reason is known for the rest. A total of about 2.4 million clones appear in this sample, 85% to 95% of them only once. 0.13% to 0.15% of the sample is held by the ten biggest clonotypes. The sample taken for sequencing was naive CD4+ T cells sorted from blood. The sample's cell subset or site label is to be understood as: CD45RA+ positively selected. Receptor source: a young man in good health.

The chain links TRBV6-6 to TRBJ1-5, with 8 bases fitting TRBD1. Per germline, CDR1 MNHNY and CDR2 SVGAGI (reference sequence). V lost 0 bases, J lost 7 bases, and 5 bases stayed unmatched. The CDR3 consists of 15 residues. In nucleotides, the CDR3 is TGTGCCAGCAGTTACTCGGGACAGGCCTCCCAGCCCCAGCATTTT. It is translated as CASSYSGQASQPQHF.

With respect to this clone: This sample includes further DNA sequences coding for the same CDR3. The chain recombines TRBV7-2 with TRBJ2-3; no definite D call. Per the germline V gene, CDR1 is SGHTA and CDR2 is FQGNSA. This CDR3 has 11 amino acids. The V and J ends lost 5 bases and 2 bases respectively, with 2 bases between them. The CDR3 spells CASSPTDTQYF. As DNA, the CDR3 is TGTGCCAGCAGCCCCACAGATACGCAGTATTTT.

This rearrangement joins TRBV1 to TRBJ2-7; the table's D call TRBD2 went unverified against the DNA. TRBV1 is reported as a pseudogene. The CDR3 is 16 residues long. The CDR3 loop is CTSSQPPLGGSYEQYF. The CDR3 nucleotides are TGCACCAGCAGCCAACCTCCCCTCGGGGGAAGCTACGAGCAGTACTTC.

The chain combines TRBV2 with TRBJ2-5; tentative D call: TRBD1 (6 bases). From germline, CDR1 is SNHLY and CDR2 FYNNEI. CDR3 length: 15 amino acids. V shed 2 bases and J shed 4 bases, with 14 bases lying between them. As DNA, the CDR3 is TGTGCCAGCAGTGAAATGGGGGCCTGGGGAGAGACCCAGTACTTC. It is translated as CASSEMGAWGETQYF.

This chain links TRBV4-1 with TRBJ2-5; no reliable D call. The germline V gene encodes CDR1 MGHRA and CDR2 YSYEKL. Trimming removed 1 base at V and 5 bases at J, with 11 bases between. The CDR3 is made up of 14 amino acids. The CDR3 nucleotides are TGCGCCAGCAGCCAAGCAGGTTTTCGGGAGACCCAGTACTTC. This encodes CASSQAGFRETQYF.